These 26 T cell receptor beta chains were sequenced from one sample in a study of preoperative IRX-2 immunotherapy in early breast cancer. As to treatment: preoperative locoregional IRX-2 cytokine immunotherapy. TCRdb's table, derived via immunoSEQ multiplex PCR, lists solely in-frame clones and lacks some. The sample comprises 3,200 or so clones, roughly 74% of which are singletons, and about 8.2% rests with the top ten. Specimen: tumor tissue, collected after IRX-2 immunotherapy. The receptors come from a human donor with breast cancer.

The chain employs TRBV6-8 and TRBJ1-6; TRBD1 might be the D (5 bases). V dropped 8 bases and J dropped 5 bases, with 10 bases sitting between them. The CDR3 spans 13 residues. The germline gives CDR1 MNHGY, CDR2 SAAAGT. This CDR3 reads CASSRGDNSPLHF. The DNA of the CDR3 is TGTGCCAGCTCAAGGGGTGATAATTCACCCCTCCACTTT.

The chain is built from TRBV23-1 and TRBJ2-6, with D hard to call. TRBV23-1 counts as an open reading frame of uncertain function. Trimming removed 6 bases from V and 0 bases from J, with 6 bases in between. The CDR3 consists of 14 residues. The CDR3 sequence: CASSHNSGANVLTF. CDR3 DNA: TGCGCCAGCAGCCACAACTCTGGGGCCAACGTCCTGACTTTC.

The chain carries TRBV5-1 and TRBJ1-1; D not certain. Trimming left V 1 base short and J 3 bases short, with 10 bases between. This CDR3 is 14 amino acids long. Germline CDR1 reads SGHRS; CDR2 reads YFSETQ. CDR3 loop: CASSLLGRDTEAFF. The CDR3 DNA reads TGCGCCAGCAGCTTGTTGGGTCGGGACACTGAAGCTTTCTTT.

This chain connects TRBV18 to TRBJ1-2; D is perhaps TRBD1 (5 bases). This CDR3 spans 15 amino acids. Germline assignment: CDR1 KGHSH and CDR2 LQKENI. V was shortened by 0 bases and J by 7 bases, with 15 bases between the two germline ends. The CDR3 spells CASSPPQTALTGYTF. The CDR3 region has the DNA TGTGCCAGCTCACCACCGCAGACAGCCCTTACTGGCTACACCTTC.

The J gene is TRBJ1-5, the V gene TRBV5-1; 7 bases align to TRBD1. Germline CDR1 and CDR2: SGHRS and YFSETQ. With V trimmed by 0 bases and J by 2 bases, 2 bases remained unmatched. The CDR3 has 15 residues. In nucleotides, the CDR3 is TGCGCCAGCAGCTTGGGACAGGGAGGCAATCAGCCCCAGCATTTT. It specifies CASSLGQGGNQPQHF.

The rearrangement links TRBV29-1 to TRBJ2-3; 9 bases are a match to TRBD2. The V segment lost 6 bases and the J segment 6 bases; nucleotides outside the gene matches: 22. The CDR3 extends over 18 amino acids. Per germline, CDR1 SQVTM and CDR2 ANQGSEA. In DNA form, the CDR3 reads TGCAGCGTCTGGTCTGGGGGAGGTAGCGGGAGTGGAGTTGATACGCAGTATTTT. As protein: CSVWSGGGSGSGVDTQYF.

This clone came up once. The CDR3: CASSPPTTPGNTIYF. The DNA of the CDR3 is TGTGCCAGCTCACCACCGACGACACCTGGAAACACCATATATTTT. V is TRBV18 and J is TRBJ1-3; D unresolved. The ends were cut back, 0 bases at V and 2 bases at J, with 8 bases in the middle. The CDR3 runs to 15 residues. In germline, CDR1 is KGHSH, CDR2 LQKENI.

The V gene is TRBV11-3, the J gene TRBJ1-2; D may be TRBD1 (6 bases). V gave up 5 bases and J gave up 0 bases, with 13 bases separating them. Germline CDR1 and CDR2: SGHNT and YENEEA. This CDR3 contains 15 residues. The DNA for the CDR3 is TGTGCCAGCAGCCCGAGCCGGGACACTAACTATGGCTACACCTTC. Its translation: CASSPSRDTNYGYTF.

The CDR3 coding sequence is TGTGCCAGCTCAACCTTTAGGGGGAGTGGTAGGGAAGAAGAGACCCAGTACTTC. This gives the protein CASSTFRGSGREEETQYF. The chain is built from TRBV18 and TRBJ2-5, with TRBD1 as a possible D gene (6 bases). The CDR3 consists of 18 residues. Germline V gene data show CDR1 as KGHSH and CDR2 as LQKENI. Trimming removed 5 bases at V and 3 bases at J, with 25 bases between.

In this sample, this clone turned up a few times. This rearrangement joins TRBV18 to TRBJ2-2, with D perhaps matching TRBD1 (5 bases). The ends were cut back, 4 bases at V and 7 bases at J, with 13 bases in the middle. There are 14 residues in the CDR3. Per germline, CDR1 KGHSH and CDR2 LQKENI. The CDR3 loop is CASSQTVNGGELFF. In DNA, the CDR3 is TGTGCCAGCTCACAGACAGTAAACGGCGGGGAGCTGTTTTTT.

The rearrangement joins TRBV23-1 to TRBJ1-4; D gene ambiguous. TRBV23-1 is an ORF, with its function uncertain. Trimming removed 8 bases from V and 0 bases from J, with 7 bases in between. This CDR3 has 13 amino acids. The chain's CDR3 is CASQRSTNEKLFF. CDR3 coding DNA: TGCGCCAGCCAACGGTCAACTAATGAAAAACTGTTTTTT.

The chain recombines TRBV4-1 with TRBJ1-5; D ambiguous. Germline CDR1 and CDR2: MGHRA and YSYEKL. The CDR3 consists of 16 residues. V was shortened by 0 bases and J by 0 bases, with 9 bases between the two germline ends. The CDR3 bases are TGCGCCAGCAGCCAAGAAGGACTAAATAGCAATCAGCCCCAGCATTTT. Protein: CASSQEGLNSNQPQHF.

The V and J genes are TRBV6-8 and TRBJ2-2; 8 positions match TRBD2. The V segment lost 6 bases and the J segment 3 bases; nucleotides outside the gene matches: 9. This CDR3 has 16 residues. CDR1 is MNHGY, CDR2 SAAAGT, per germline. This chain's CDR3 is CASRKRGNGDTGELFF. In nucleotides, the CDR3 is TGTGCCAGCAGAAAGCGGGGGAACGGGGACACCGGGGAGCTGTTTTTT.

The V call is TRBV4-1, the J call TRBJ2-1, with D hard to call. V was trimmed by 0 bases and J by 5 bases, leaving 14 bases between them. The CDR3 runs 16 residues. Germline V gene lookup returns CDR1 MGHRA and CDR2 YSYEKL. The CDR3 DNA sequence: TGCGCCAGCAGCCAAGATGATTACGGCGGCCACAATGAGCAGTTCTTC. Encoded protein: CASSQDDYGGHNEQFF.

This chain uses TRBV11-3 with TRBJ2-5; D gene unclear. Germline V gene data show CDR1 as SGHNT and CDR2 as YENEEA. V was trimmed by 3 bases and J by 3 bases, leaving 14 bases between them. The CDR3 is made up of 15 amino acids. CDR3 DNA sequence: TGTGCCAGCAGCTTTCCTAAGGGCTTAAAAGAGACCCAGTACTTC. It encodes CASSFPKGLKETQYF.

This chain uses TRBV11-1 with TRBJ1-5; 9 bases align to TRBD1. CDR3 length: 16 amino acids. The trim removed 3 bases at V and 8 bases at J, leaving 11 bases unmatched. Germline lookup yields CDR1 SGHAT and CDR2 FQDESV (reference sequence). CDR3 in amino acids: CASSFAGTGYGEPQHF. The CDR3 bases are TGTGCCAGCAGCTTCGCCGGGACAGGGTATGGAGAGCCCCAGCATTTT.

In its sample, this clone was seen once. This chain joins TRBV28 and TRBJ2-7; either TRBD1 or TRBD2 may supply D (5 bases each). Trimming removed 8 bases from V and 5 bases from J, with 19 bases in between. The CDR3 is made up of 14 amino acids. CDR1 is MDHEN, CDR2 SYDVKM, per germline. CDR3 DNA sequence: TGTGCCAGCGGGCCTAGGGGACCTACTAACGAGCAGTACTTC. Its protein is CASGPRGPTNEQYF.

The J gene is TRBJ2-5, the V gene TRBV28; D ambiguous. This CDR3 region has 14 residues. Germline V gene data show CDR1 as MDHEN and CDR2 as SYDVKM. The V gene lost 8 bases and the J gene lost 2 bases, with 15 bases spanning the gap. The CDR3, as DNA: TGTGCCAGCTGCCCTAGTTGGGAACAAGAGACCCAGTACTTC. Translating it yields CASCPSWEQETQYF.

CDR3: CASGTGNHEQYF. Here the CDR3 DNA reads TGTGCCAGTGGGACAGGGAACCACGAGCAGTACTTC. V usage is TRBV19 and J usage is TRBJ2-7, with 9 bases that match TRBD1. The CDR3 covers 12 residues. J was trimmed by 5 bases and V by 8 bases; bases with no gene match: 4. Germline CDR1 is LNHDA and CDR2 is SQIVND (reference sequence).

This chain connects TRBV15 to TRBJ1-5; D gene unclear. Germline V CDR1 and CDR2: LNHNV, YYDKDF (reference sequence). Trimming pared 3 bases from V and 7 bases from J, leaving 13 bases between. There are 14 residues in the CDR3. This chain's CDR3 is CATSRPLLGQPQHF. DNA of the CDR3: TGTGCCACCAGCAGGCCCCTCTTGGGGCAGCCCCAGCATTTT.

The chain uses TRBV6-8 and TRBJ2-2, with D perhaps TRBD1 (5 bases). Looked up from germline, CDR1 is MNHGY and CDR2 is SAAAGT. The V end lost 6 bases, the J end lost 8 bases, and 10 bases lay between the germline ends. The CDR3 is 12 amino acids. CDR3: CASSRPGGELFF. The CDR3, as DNA: TGTGCCAGCAGCCGACCAGGGGGGGAGCTGTTTTTT.

The rearrangement uses TRBV6-8 and TRBJ2-4; D is unresolved. This CDR3 is built from 12 residues. Germline CDR1 reads MNHGY; CDR2 reads SAAAGT. Deletions cut 10 bases from V and 9 bases from J, with 16 bases between. The CDR3 DNA sequence: TGTGCCACCCGATTGGGGAATGGCATTCAGTACTTC. Translating it yields CATRLGNGIQYF.

This clone was detected a few times. CDR3 DNA: TGTGCCAGCACTCAGCTACAGCCCGGGACAGGGCGGTATGGCTACACCTTC. This codes for CASTQLQPGTGRYGYTF. This chain joins TRBV6-8 and TRBJ1-2; TRBD1 aligns across 9 bases. The CDR3 is 17 residues long. J lost 5 bases, V lost 7 bases, and 17 bases had no gene match. CDR1 and CDR2 from the germline V gene are MNHGY and SAAAGT.

The V and J genes are TRBV6-8 and TRBJ2-5, with 8 positions matching TRBD2. With 7 bases clipped from V and 4 bases from J, the junction kept 11 bases outside the gene matches. Germline V gene lookup returns CDR1 MNHGY and CDR2 SAAAGT. There are 15 residues in the CDR3. The CDR3 DNA is TGTGCCAGCAACCCGGCAGCGGGAGTTGTAGAGACCCAGTACTTC. Residues: CASNPAAGVVETQYF.

This clone has just a few counts. V and J are TRBV29-1 and TRBJ2-7; D gene ambiguous. Trimming removed 1 base at V and 2 bases at J, with 9 bases between. The length of the CDR3 is 13 residues. From germline, CDR1 is SQVTM and CDR2 ANQGSEA. CDR3: CSVEGFNTYEQYF. In nucleotides, the CDR3 is TGCAGCGTTGAAGGTTTCAACACCTACGAGCAGTACTTC.

This clone has a single count. This chain links TRBV6-8 with TRBJ2-5, with 10 nucleotides matching TRBD1. Per germline, CDR1 MNHGY and CDR2 SAAAGT. Losses at the gene ends were 6 bases for V and 0 bases for J; bases not matched to a gene: 19. The CDR3 is 20 amino acids. The CDR3 loop is CASSHCPGDRGRTYQETQYF. CDR3 nucleotides: TGTGCCAGCAGCCACTGCCCGGGGGACAGGGGTCGAACGTACCAAGAGACCCAGTACTTC.